These T cell receptor beta chains were read from a single sample in a study of molecular identifiers for immune sequencing clone quantification. TCRdb passed the PCR reads through MiXCR, listing each CDR3 protein once. The sample records about 500,000 distinct CDR3 sequences, about 22% being singletons. Sequenced: naive CD8+ T cells from blood, with Jurkat cell RNA spiked in. These TCRs come from a human donor in good health. Some libraries in this study had Jurkat cell RNA spiked in. CDR3s include the opening cysteine and the closing phenylalanine or tryptophan. The order of the fields is clone size, D gene, J gene, V gene, CDR3 DNA, CDR3 protein. A D gene is named only where the DNA matches it firmly. Clone size is not always given. Where it is, it says once, few, many or a class for expanded clones.

clone size: many; D gene: -; J gene: TRBJ2-5; V gene: TRBV27; CDR3 DNA: TGTGCCAGCGGGTACAGTCAAGAGACCCAGTACTTC; CDR3 protein: CASGYSQETQYF
clone size: -; D gene: TRBD2; J gene: TRBJ2-5; V gene: TRBV6-2/TRBV6-3; CDR3 DNA: TGTGCCAGCAGTTACTCACTAGCGGGAGGGGGAGAGACCCAGTACTTC; CDR3 protein: CASSYSLAGGGETQYF
clone size: -; D gene: -; J gene: TRBJ1-2; V gene: TRBV30; CDR3 DNA: TGTGCCGGGAGTGTAAGGCAGGGAGCGAACTATGGCTACACCTTC; CDR3 protein: CAGSVRQGANYGYTF
clone size: -; D gene: -; J gene: TRBJ2-3; V gene: TRBV7-9; CDR3 DNA: TGTGCCAGCAGCTTAGCCGGGACACAGATGAACACAGATACGCAGTATTTT; CDR3 protein: CASSLAGTQMNTDTQYF
clone size: few; D gene: TRBD2; J gene: TRBJ2-2; V gene: TRBV3-1; CDR3 DNA: TGTGCCAGCAGCCCCTATGAACCGCGGGGGTCCGGGGAGCTGTTTTTT; CDR3 protein: CASSPYEPRGSGELFF
clone size: -; D gene: -; J gene: TRBJ2-7; V gene: TRBV19; CDR3 DNA: TGTGCCAGTGGATGGGGGACCGAGCAGTACTTC; CDR3 protein: CASGWGTEQYF
clone size: many; D gene: TRBD1; J gene: TRBJ2-2; V gene: TRBV7-9; CDR3 DNA: TGTGCCAGCAGATCCGGGACAGGCCGGACCGGGGAGCTGTTTTTT; CDR3 protein: CASRSGTGRTGELFF
clone size: -; D gene: TRBD1; J gene: TRBJ1-2; V gene: TRBV6-5; CDR3 DNA: TGTGCCAGCGGTCTCAACCCCAGCTCTCCGGGACAGGGGGACTATGGCTACACCTTC; CDR3 protein: CASGLNPSSPGQGDYGYTF
clone size: many; D gene: TRBD1; J gene: TRBJ1-3; V gene: TRBV7-9; CDR3 DNA: TGTGCCAGCAGCCAGACAGGGGAGGGGACCGGTTTT; CDR3 protein: CASSQTGEGTGF
clone size: -; D gene: -; J gene: TRBJ1-2; V gene: TRBV9; CDR3 DNA: TGTGCCAGCACCCCTTCTGGTGACTATGGCTACACCTTC; CDR3 protein: CASTPSGDYGYTF
clone size: few; D gene: -; J gene: TRBJ2-7; V gene: TRBV27; CDR3 DNA: TGTGCCAGCAGTTTAAACGGGGGTTACGAGCAGTACTTC; CDR3 protein: CASSLNGGYEQYF
clone size: -; D gene: -; J gene: TRBJ1-1; V gene: TRBV5-4; CDR3 DNA: TGTGTCAGCAGCTTGGCCGGGAGCGGACCTGAAGCTTTCTTT; CDR3 protein: CVSSLAGSGPEAFF
clone size: -; D gene: -; J gene: TRBJ2-6; V gene: TRBV19; CDR3 DNA: TGTGCCAGTAGTATTTCGCACTCTGGGGCCAACGTCCTGACTTTC; CDR3 protein: CASSISHSGANVLTF
clone size: -; D gene: -; J gene: TRBJ1-1; V gene: TRBV18; CDR3 DNA: TGTGCCAGCTCACCATCGGACGGAATGAACACTGAAGCTTTCTTT; CDR3 protein: CASSPSDGMNTEAFF
clone size: many; D gene: -; J gene: TRBJ2-1; V gene: TRBV9; CDR3 DNA: TGTGCCAGCAGCGTAGAACAGAGCTCCTACAATGAGCAGTTCTTC; CDR3 protein: CASSVEQSSYNEQFF
clone size: -; D gene: TRBD2; J gene: TRBJ2-1; V gene: TRBV3-1; CDR3 DNA: TGTGCCAGCAGCCAGGCTGTAGCGGGGTACAATGAGCAGTTCTTC; CDR3 protein: CASSQAVAGYNEQFF
clone size: -; D gene: TRBD2; J gene: TRBJ2-7; V gene: TRBV7-9; CDR3 DNA: TGTGCCAGCAGCTCCGGGACTAGCGGGATTCGCCCCTACGAGCAGTACTTC; CDR3 protein: CASSSGTSGIRPYEQYF
clone size: many; D gene: -; J gene: TRBJ1-1; V gene: TRBV28; CDR3 DNA: TGTGCCAGCAGTCCCAATGTCGGCACTGAAGCTTTCTTT; CDR3 protein: CASSPNVGTEAFF
clone size: many; D gene: -; J gene: TRBJ2-7; V gene: TRBV20-1; CDR3 DNA: TGCAGTGCGCGACCGAGGACCTCCTACGAGCAGTACTTC; CDR3 protein: CSARPRTSYEQYF
clone size: few; D gene: -; J gene: TRBJ2-1; V gene: TRBV29-1; CDR3 DNA: TGCAGCGGAACGACCGAATCCTACAATGAGCAGTTCTTC; CDR3 protein: CSGTTESYNEQFF
clone size: many; D gene: TRBD1; J gene: TRBJ2-7; V gene: TRBV28; CDR3 DNA: TGTGCCAGCAGTTTATTGAGGACAGGGGCTGGTGGGCAGTACTTC; CDR3 protein: CASSLLRTGAGGQYF
clone size: few; D gene: TRBD1; J gene: TRBJ1-1; V gene: TRBV20-1; CDR3 DNA: TGCAGTGCTAGAGATCGGTCAGGGGGATACACTGAAGCTTTCTTT; CDR3 protein: CSARDRSGGYTEAFF
clone size: many; D gene: -; J gene: TRBJ2-7; V gene: TRBV7-9; CDR3 DNA: TGTGCCAGCAGCTTAGTGGCGACGCCCGAGCAGTACTTC; CDR3 protein: CASSLVATPEQYF
clone size: -; D gene: -; J gene: TRBJ1-5; V gene: TRBV7-6; CDR3 DNA: TGTGCCAGCAGCACCGGGGAGGGGCCTGCTCATTTT; CDR3 protein: CASSTGEGPAHF